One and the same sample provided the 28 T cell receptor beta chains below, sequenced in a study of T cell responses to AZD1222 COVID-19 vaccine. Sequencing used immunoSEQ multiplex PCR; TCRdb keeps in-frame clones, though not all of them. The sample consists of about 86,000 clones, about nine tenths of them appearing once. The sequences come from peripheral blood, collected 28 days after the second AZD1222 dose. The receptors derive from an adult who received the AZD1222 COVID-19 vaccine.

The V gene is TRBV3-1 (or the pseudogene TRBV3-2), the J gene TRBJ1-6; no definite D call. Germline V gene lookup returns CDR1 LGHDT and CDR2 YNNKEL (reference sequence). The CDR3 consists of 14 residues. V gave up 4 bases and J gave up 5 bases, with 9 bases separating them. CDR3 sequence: CASSRTYDNSPLHF. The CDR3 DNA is TGTGCCAGCAGCCGAACCTATGATAATTCACCCCTCCACTTT.

The CDR3: CASSQDGGAPEAFF. The CDR3, as DNA: TGTGCCAGCAGCCAAGATGGAGGGGCGCCTGAAGCTTTCTTT. This chain joins TRBV4-2 and TRBJ1-1, with D perhaps TRBD1 (5 bases). The germline gives CDR1 LGHNA, CDR2 YNFKEQ. V dropped 0 bases and J dropped 6 bases, with 11 bases sitting between them. The CDR3 has 14 residues.

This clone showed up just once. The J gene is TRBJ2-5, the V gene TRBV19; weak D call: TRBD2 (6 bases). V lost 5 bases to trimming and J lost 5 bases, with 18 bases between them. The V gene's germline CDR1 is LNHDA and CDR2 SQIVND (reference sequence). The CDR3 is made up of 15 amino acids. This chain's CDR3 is CASSHWRDGAETQYF. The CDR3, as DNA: TGTGCCAGTAGTCATTGGAGGGACGGTGCGGAGACCCAGTACTTC.

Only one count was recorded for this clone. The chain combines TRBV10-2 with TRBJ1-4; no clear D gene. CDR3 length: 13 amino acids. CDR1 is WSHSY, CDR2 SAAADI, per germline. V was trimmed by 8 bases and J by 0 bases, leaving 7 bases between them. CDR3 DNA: TGCGCCAGCTCGGGAGCAACTAATGAAAAACTGTTTTTT. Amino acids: CASSGATNEKLFF.

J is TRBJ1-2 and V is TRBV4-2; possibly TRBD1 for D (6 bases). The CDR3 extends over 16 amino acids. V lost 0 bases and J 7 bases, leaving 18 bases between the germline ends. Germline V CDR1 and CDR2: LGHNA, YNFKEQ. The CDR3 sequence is CASSQELGTKERGYTF. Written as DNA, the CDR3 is TGTGCCAGCAGCCAAGAGTTGGGGACAAAAGAACGTGGCTACACCTTC.

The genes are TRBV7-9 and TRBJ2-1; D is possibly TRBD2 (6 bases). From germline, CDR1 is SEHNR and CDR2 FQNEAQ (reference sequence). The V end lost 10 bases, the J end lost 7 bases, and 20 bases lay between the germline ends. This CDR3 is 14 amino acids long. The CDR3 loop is CATSGGDLPNEQFF. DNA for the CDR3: TGTGCCACCTCCGGCGGGGACCTCCCAAATGAGCAGTTCTTC. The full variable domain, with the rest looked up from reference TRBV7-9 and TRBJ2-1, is DTGVSQNPRHKITKRGQNVTFRCDPISEHNRLYWYRQTLGQGPEFLTYFQNEAQLEKSRLLSDRFSAERPKGSFSTLEIQRTEQGDSAMYLCATSGGDLPNEQFFGPGTRLTVL.

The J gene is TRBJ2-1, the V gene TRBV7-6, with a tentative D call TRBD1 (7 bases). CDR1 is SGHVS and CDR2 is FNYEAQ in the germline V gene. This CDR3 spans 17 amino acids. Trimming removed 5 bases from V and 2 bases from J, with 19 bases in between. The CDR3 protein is CASSVSTGEVPYNEQFF. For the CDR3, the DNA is TGTGCCAGCAGCGTATCTACAGGGGAGGTCCCCTACAATGAGCAGTTCTTC.

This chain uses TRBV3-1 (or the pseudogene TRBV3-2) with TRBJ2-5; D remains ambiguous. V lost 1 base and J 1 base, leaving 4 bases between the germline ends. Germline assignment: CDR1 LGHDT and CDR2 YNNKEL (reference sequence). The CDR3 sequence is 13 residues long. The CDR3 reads CASSQVAQETQYF. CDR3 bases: TGTGCCAGCAGCCAAGTTGCCCAAGAGACCCAGTACTTC.

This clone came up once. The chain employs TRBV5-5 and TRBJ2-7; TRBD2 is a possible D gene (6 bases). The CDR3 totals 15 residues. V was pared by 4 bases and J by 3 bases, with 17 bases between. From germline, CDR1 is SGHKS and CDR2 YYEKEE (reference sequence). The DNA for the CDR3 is TGTGCCAGCAGCCCTCTAGCGCCAGGCAGCTACGAGCAGTACTTC. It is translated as CASSPLAPGSYEQYF.

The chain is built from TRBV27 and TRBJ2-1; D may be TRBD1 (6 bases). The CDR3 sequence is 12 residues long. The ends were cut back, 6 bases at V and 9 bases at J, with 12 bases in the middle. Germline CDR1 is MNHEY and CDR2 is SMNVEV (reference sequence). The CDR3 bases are TGTGCCAGCAGCCTACAGGGTTTTGAGCAGTTCTTC. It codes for CASSLQGFEQFF.

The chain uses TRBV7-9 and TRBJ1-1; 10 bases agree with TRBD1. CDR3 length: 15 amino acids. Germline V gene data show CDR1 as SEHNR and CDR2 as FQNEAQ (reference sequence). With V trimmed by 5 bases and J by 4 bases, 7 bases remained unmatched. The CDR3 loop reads CASSEQTGGTTEAFF. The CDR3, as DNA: TGTGCCAGCAGCGAACAGACAGGGGGCACCACTGAAGCTTTCTTT.

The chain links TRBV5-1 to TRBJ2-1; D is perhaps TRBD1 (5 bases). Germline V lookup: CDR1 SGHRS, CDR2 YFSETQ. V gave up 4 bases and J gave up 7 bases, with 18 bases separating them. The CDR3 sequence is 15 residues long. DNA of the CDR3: TGCGCCAGCAGCCGGACACGTCCAAGTGGGAATGAGCAGTTCTTC. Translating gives CASSRTRPSGNEQFF.

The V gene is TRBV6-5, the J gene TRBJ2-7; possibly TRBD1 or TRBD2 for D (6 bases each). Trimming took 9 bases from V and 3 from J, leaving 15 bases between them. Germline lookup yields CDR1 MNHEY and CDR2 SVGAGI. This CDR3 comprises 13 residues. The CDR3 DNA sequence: TGTGCCAGTTTCGGGGGCTTAAACTACGAGCAGTACGTC. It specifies CASFGGLNYEQYV.

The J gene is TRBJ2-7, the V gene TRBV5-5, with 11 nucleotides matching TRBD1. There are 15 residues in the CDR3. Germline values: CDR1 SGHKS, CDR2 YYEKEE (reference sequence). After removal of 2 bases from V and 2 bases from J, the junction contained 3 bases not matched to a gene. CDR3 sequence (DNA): TGTGCCAGCAGCTTAACGGGACAGGGGGCCTACGAGCAGTACTTC. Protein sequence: CASSLTGQGAYEQYF.

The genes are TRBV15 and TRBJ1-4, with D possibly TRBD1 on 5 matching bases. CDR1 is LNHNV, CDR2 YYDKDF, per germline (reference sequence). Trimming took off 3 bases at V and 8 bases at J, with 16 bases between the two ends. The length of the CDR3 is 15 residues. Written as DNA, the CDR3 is TGTGCCACCAGCAGCCTAACAGGACCGGGCGAAAAACTGTTTTTT. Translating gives CATSSLTGPGEKLFF.

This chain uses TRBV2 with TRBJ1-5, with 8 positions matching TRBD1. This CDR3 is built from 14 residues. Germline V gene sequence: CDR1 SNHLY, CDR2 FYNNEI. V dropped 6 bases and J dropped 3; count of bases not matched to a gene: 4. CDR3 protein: CASRGQAFNQPQHF. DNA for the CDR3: TGTGCCAGCAGGGGACAGGCCTTCAATCAGCCCCAGCATTTT.

CDR3 nucleotide sequence: TGTGCCAGCCAAACAGAGAAGGGCTATAATTCACCCCTCCACTTT. Residues: CASQTEKGYNSPLHF. The chain joins TRBV19 to TRBJ1-6; D remains unclear. CDR3 length: 15 amino acids. Trimming removed 9 bases at V and 3 bases at J, with 15 bases between. Germline assignment: CDR1 LNHDA and CDR2 SQIVND (reference sequence).

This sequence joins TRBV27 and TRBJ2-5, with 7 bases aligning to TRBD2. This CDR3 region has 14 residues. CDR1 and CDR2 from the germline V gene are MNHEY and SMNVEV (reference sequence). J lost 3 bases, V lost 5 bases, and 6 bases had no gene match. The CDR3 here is CASSDHGGKETQYF. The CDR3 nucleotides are TGTGCCAGCAGTGACCACGGGGGGAAAGAGACCCAGTACTTC.

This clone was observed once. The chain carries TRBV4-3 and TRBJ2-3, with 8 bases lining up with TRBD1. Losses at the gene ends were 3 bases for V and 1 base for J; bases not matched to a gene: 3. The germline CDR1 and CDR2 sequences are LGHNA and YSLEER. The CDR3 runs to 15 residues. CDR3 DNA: TGCGCCAGCAGCCAGACGGGACAGGGCACAGATACGCAGTATTTT. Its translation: CASSQTGQGTDTQYF.

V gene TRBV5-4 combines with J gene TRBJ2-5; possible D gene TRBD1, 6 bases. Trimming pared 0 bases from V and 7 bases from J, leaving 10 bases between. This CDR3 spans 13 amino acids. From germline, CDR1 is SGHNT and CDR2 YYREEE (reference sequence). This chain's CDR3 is CASSLDREATQYF. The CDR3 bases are TGTGCCAGCAGCTTGGACAGGGAAGCGACCCAGTACTTC.

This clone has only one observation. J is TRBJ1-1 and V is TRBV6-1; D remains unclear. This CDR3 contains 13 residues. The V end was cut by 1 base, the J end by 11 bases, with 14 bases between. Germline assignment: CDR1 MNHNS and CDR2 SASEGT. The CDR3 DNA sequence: TGTGCCAGCAGTGAAGGGAACGCAGTCGTGGCTTTCTTT. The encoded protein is CASSEGNAVVAFF.

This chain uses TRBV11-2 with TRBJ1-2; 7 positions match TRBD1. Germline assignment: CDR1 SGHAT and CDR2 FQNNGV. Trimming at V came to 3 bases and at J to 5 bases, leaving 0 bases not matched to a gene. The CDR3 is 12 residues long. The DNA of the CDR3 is TGTGCCAGCAGCTTGGGACAGTATGGCTACACCTTC. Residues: CASSLGQYGYTF.

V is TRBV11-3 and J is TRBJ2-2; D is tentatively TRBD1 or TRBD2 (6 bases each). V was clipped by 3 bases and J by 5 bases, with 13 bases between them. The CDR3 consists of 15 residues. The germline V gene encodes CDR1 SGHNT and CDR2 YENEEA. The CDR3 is CASSLGGAGTGELFF. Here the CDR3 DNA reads TGTGCCAGCAGCTTGGGGGGCGCAGGTACCGGGGAGCTGTTTTTT.

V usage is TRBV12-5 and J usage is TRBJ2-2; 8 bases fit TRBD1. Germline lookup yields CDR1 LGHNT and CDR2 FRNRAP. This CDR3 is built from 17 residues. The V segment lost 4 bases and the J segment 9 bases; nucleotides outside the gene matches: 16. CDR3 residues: CASGWTGPGQVGRELFF. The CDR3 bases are TGTGCTAGTGGTTGGACGGGCCCGGGACAGGTAGGCCGGGAGCTGTTTTTT.

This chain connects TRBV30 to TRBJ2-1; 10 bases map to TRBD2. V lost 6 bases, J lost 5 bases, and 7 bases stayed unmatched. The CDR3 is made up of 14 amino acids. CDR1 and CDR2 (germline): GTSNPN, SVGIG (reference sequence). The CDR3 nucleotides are TGTGCCTGCCATAGCGGGGGGAACAACAATGAGCAGTTCTTC. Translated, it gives CACHSGGNNNEQFF.

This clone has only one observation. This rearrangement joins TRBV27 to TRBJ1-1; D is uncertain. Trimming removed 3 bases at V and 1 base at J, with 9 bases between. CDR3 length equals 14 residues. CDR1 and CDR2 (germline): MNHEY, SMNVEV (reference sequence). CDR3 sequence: CASSFSVGNTEAFF. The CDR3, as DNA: TGTGCCAGCAGTTTCTCGGTGGGGAACACTGAAGCTTTCTTT.

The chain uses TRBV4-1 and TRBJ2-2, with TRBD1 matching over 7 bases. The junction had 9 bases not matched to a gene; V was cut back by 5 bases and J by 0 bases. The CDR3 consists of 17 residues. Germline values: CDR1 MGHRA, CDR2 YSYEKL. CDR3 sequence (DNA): TGCGCCAGCAGCGTCGGCACCGGGACAGCGAACACCGGGGAGCTGTTTTTT. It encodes CASSVGTGTANTGELFF.

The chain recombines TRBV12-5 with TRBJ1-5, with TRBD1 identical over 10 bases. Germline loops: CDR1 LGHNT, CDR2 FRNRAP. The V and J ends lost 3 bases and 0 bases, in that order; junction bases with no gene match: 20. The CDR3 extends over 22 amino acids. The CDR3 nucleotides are TGTGCTAGTGGTTTACCATCTATACCCCGACAGGGGGCTCTTTATAGCAATCAGCCCCAGCATTTT. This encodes CASGLPSIPRQGALYSNQPQHF.